This T cell receptor beta chain was recorded in a study of blood T cell repertoires in COVID-19 (dated by TCRdb to about 2020). As for the study more broadly: Samples from collaborators originated in the United States, Italy and Spain and spanned both the acute and convalescent phases of COVID-19. The material from the prospective study consisted of cDNA or gDNA derived from T cells, B-cell-depleted T cells, or PBMCs. Subjects who had been exposed to COVID-19, were actively infected with it, or had recovered from it provided the deeply sampled blood TCRbeta repertoires that made up the dataset. The repertoires were released in a freely available public database intended as a resource for research on the immune response to SARS-CoV-2. Samples were obtained from the ongoing ImmuneRACE study (first 160 participants) and from 1,000 to 1,500 subjects provided by 6 global collaborators. The sample metadata nearly always contained a de-identified subject ID, COVID-19 status, age in years and sex. Where HLA class I and class II types were available, the types were taken from metadata supplied by the sample provider, not from assay-based typing.

The immunoSEQ Assay, a bias-controlled multiplex PCR, was used to amplify TCRbeta CDR3 regions from genomic DNA. The authors' pipeline ran thus. The number of nucleated cells in each sample was estimated from the amplification of reference gene primers within the assay. To quantify the absolute abundance of each unique TCRbeta CDR3 rearrangement, sequence reads were collapsed and filtered. For each sample, productive Simpson clonality was calculated as the square root of Simpson's diversity index across productive rearrangements. TCRdb's version of the immuneACCESS table is confined to in-frame rearrangements and falls short of the full clone set. An unresolved V gene accounts for under half of the shortfall where checked; the remainder is of unknown origin. The V and J calls and the clone size are those of that table, but D and trimming were determined from the DNA. In this sample the table shows approximately 150,000 clones, 88% of which occur a single time. Around 2.1% of the sample is taken by the ten largest.

Whole blood was collected in K2EDTA tubes by collaborating institutions according to the institutions' own protocols. For TCRbeta analysis, collaborators shipped samples in one of three forms: frozen whole blood, isolated PBMCs, or DNA extracted from either of those sample types. This clone was counted once. The antigen this receptor binds is unknown. No much larger clonotype is one base removed from it; base qualities were not supplied. The CDR3 numbers 16 residues from cysteine through phenylalanine. Just CDR3 DNA is preserved here, 48 bases in frame from base 1. Here is what the overall study found, with its caveats: Clinical and demographic metadata were provided uncurated, with the amount varying by source and participant.

This clonotype was sampled from a man aged 65 to 79 with active COVID-19. The sequencing sample was made of peripheral blood. The chain employs TRBV12-2 and TRBJ2-3; TRBD2, the table's D call, lacks a check against the DNA. TRBV12-2 is a pseudogene segment. CDR3 loop: CASRSVTSACTDTQYF. The DNA reads TGTGCAAGTCGCTCTGTGACTAGCGCCTGCACAGATACGCAGTATTTT.